These 21 T cell receptor beta chains were all obtained from the same sample, sequenced in a study of cytomegalovirus exposure and HLA in healthy donors. With 60 Vbeta and 13 Jbeta primers, the PCR was carried out. Sequencing used immunoSEQ multiplex PCR; TCRdb keeps in-frame clones, though not all of them. The sample lists about 100,000 clones; roughly 73% were seen once. Sequenced material: PBMCs. These TCRs come from a man aged 25 to 45 in good health and CMV-seronegative.

This chain links TRBV7-9 with TRBJ2-3, with D possibly TRBD1 on 5 matching bases. The CDR3 is 15 residues long. V was clipped by 1 base and J by 4 bases, with 12 bases between them. CDR1 and CDR2 from the germline V gene are SEHNR and FQNEAQ (reference sequence). CDR3 in DNA: TGTGCCAGCAGCTTAGGAGCTACACAGGCAGATACGCAGTATTTT. Its translation is CASSLGATQADTQYF.

The chain couples TRBV7-3 to TRBJ2-1; 9 nucleotides line up with TRBD2. Looked up from germline, CDR1 is SGHTA and CDR2 is FQGTGA. This CDR3 has 14 residues. J lost 4 bases, V lost 4 bases, and 2 bases had no gene match. CDR3 nucleotides: TGTGCCAGCAGCTCTGCGGGGGGGTACAATGAGCAGTTCTTC. Translation: CASSSAGGYNEQFF.

This chain uses TRBV19 with TRBJ1-1, with TRBD1 matching 7 bases. V was clipped by 5 bases and J by 5 bases; unmatched bases: 14. The CDR3 loop spans 16 amino acids. CDR1 and CDR2 (germline): LNHDA, SQIVND (reference sequence). Here the CDR3 reads CASSLPQGGGWTEAFF. The CDR3 DNA reads TGTGCCAGTAGTCTGCCTCAGGGGGGCGGGTGGACTGAAGCTTTCTTT.

This chain uses TRBV5-1 with TRBJ2-3; the D is unclear. This CDR3 is 14 amino acids long. Per germline, CDR1 SGHRS and CDR2 YFSETQ. V was trimmed by 1 base and J by 2 bases, leaving 8 bases between them. The CDR3 reads CASSLSYNTDTQYF. As DNA, the CDR3 is TGCGCCAGCAGCTTGAGTTACAACACAGATACGCAGTATTTT.

The rearrangement uses TRBV29-1 and TRBJ1-1; D unclear. This CDR3 has 14 amino acids. The germline V and J ends were trimmed by 4 bases and 1 base, with 13 bases remaining between them. Per the germline V gene, CDR1 is SQVTM and CDR2 is ANQGSEA. The CDR3: CSVALQHSNTEAFF. The CDR3 DNA is TGCAGCGTTGCCTTACAGCACTCGAACACTGAAGCTTTCTTT.

This chain uses TRBV10-3 with TRBJ1-3; no firm D call. The CDR3 runs to 15 residues. Germline V gene lookup returns CDR1 ENHRY and CDR2 SYGVKD. V lost 8 bases, J lost 4 bases, and 18 bases lay in between. CDR3 residues: CAIWEGRSSGNTIYF. As DNA, the CDR3 is TGTGCCATCTGGGAGGGAAGGTCCAGCGGAAACACCATATATTTT.

V is TRBV6-6 and J is TRBJ2-5; possibly TRBD1 for D (6 bases). TRBJ2-7 matches the DNA end more closely, so the J call is doubtful. This CDR3 is built from 14 residues. Germline CDR1 and CDR2: MNHNY and SVGAGI (reference sequence). In nucleotides, the CDR3 is TGTGCCAGCAGTGATTCGGACAGTGGATACGAGCAGTACTTC. Amino acid sequence: CASSDSDSGYEQYF.

CDR3 protein: CASCLAGAYNEQFF. The CDR3 nucleotides read TGCGCCAGCTGTTTAGCGGGAGCATACAATGAGCAGTTCTTC. The chain is built from TRBV10-2 and TRBJ2-1; 9 bases line up with TRBD2. Germline CDR1 and CDR2: WSHSY and SAAADI. The CDR3 extends over 14 amino acids. With 8 bases clipped from V and 4 bases from J, the junction kept 6 bases outside the gene matches.

A single count supports this clone. The rearrangement links TRBV5-5 to TRBJ2-2, with 7 bases aligning to TRBD2. The trim removed 3 bases at V and 5 bases at J, leaving 4 bases unmatched. Germline V gene lookup returns CDR1 SGHKS and CDR2 YYEKEE (reference sequence). The CDR3 runs 14 residues. CDR3 sequence reads: CASSSSSGTGELFF. The CDR3 DNA follows: TGTGCCAGCAGCTCTTCTAGCGGTACCGGGGAGCTGTTTTTT.

In DNA form, the CDR3 reads TGTGCCATCAGGGAGACAGCAACTAATGAAAAACTGTTTTTT. Amino acids: CAIRETATNEKLFF. The chain is built from TRBV10-3 and TRBJ1-4, with a tentative D call TRBD1 (5 bases). V lost 6 bases, J lost 0 bases, and 8 bases lay in between. Per the germline V gene, CDR1 is ENHRY and CDR2 is SYGVKD. This CDR3 spans 14 amino acids.

The CDR3 reads CASSESRVAYEQYF. Written as DNA, the CDR3 is TGTGCCAGCAGTGAATCCAGGGTTGCCTACGAGCAGTACTTC. The rearrangement links TRBV2 to TRBJ2-7, with TRBD1 as a possible D gene (5 bases). The CDR3 is made up of 14 amino acids. V lost 2 bases and J lost 2, with 10 bases in between. Germline CDR1 is SNHLY and CDR2 is FYNNEI. The full variable domain, with the rest looked up from reference TRBV2 and TRBJ2-7, is EPEVTQTPSHQVTQMGQEVILRCVPISNHLYFYWYRQILGQKVEFLVSFYNNEISEKSEIFDDQFSVERPDGSNFTLKIRSTKLEDSAMYFCASSESRVAYEQYFGPGTRLTVT.

The CDR3 DNA is TGTGCCAGCAGTTTTCGCTACGAGCAGTACTTC. This encodes CASSFRYEQYF. This rearrangement joins TRBV28 to TRBJ2-7, with D hard to call. The V gene lost 3 bases and the J gene lost 3 bases, with 3 bases spanning the gap. CDR3 size: 11 residues. Germline-derived CDR1 and CDR2 are MDHEN and SYDVKM.

The V call is TRBV9, the J call TRBJ2-1; D perhaps matches TRBD2 (5 bases). CDR1 is SGDLS and CDR2 is YYNGEE in the germline V gene. CDR3 size: 14 residues. With 7 bases removed from V and 0 bases from J, the gap between germline ends came to 11 bases. In DNA, the CDR3 is TGTGCCAGCGGGAGTTCTAGCTCCTACAATGAGCAGTTCTTC. Its translation: CASGSSSSYNEQFF.

This clone was picked up a small number of times. The V and J genes are TRBV4-1 and TRBJ2-7, with TRBD2 matching over 7 bases. With 1 base clipped from V and 0 bases from J, the junction kept 6 bases outside the gene matches. The germline gives CDR1 MGHRA, CDR2 YSYEKL. CDR3 length: 16 amino acids. CDR3 bases: TGCGCCAGCAGCCAAGTTGGCGGGAGCCCCTCCTACGAGCAGTACTTC. Its translation is CASSQVGGSPSYEQYF.

This chain uses TRBV6-1 with TRBJ1-1, with 7 bases aligning to TRBD1. Unmatched junction bases numbered 5, after V lost 2 bases and J lost 2 bases. Germline CDR1 MNHNS, CDR2 SASEGT. The CDR3 runs 15 residues. The CDR3 region is CASSEWDRRNTEAFF. CDR3 in DNA: TGTGCCAGCAGTGAATGGGACAGACGAAACACTGAAGCTTTCTTT.

V usage is TRBV11-2 and J usage is TRBJ1-2; tentative D call: TRBD1 (6 bases). This CDR3 region has 13 residues. The V end was cut by 5 bases, the J end by 4 bases, with 11 bases between. Germline V lookup: CDR1 SGHAT, CDR2 FQNNGV. The CDR3 region is CASSRAGVYGYTF. The CDR3 nucleotides are TGTGCCAGCAGCCGAGCAGGGGTCTATGGCTACACCTTC.

The V gene is TRBV5-5, the J gene TRBJ2-2; 7 bases fit TRBD2. The ends lost 1 base at V and 9 bases at J; junction bases unmatched: 9. The CDR3 covers 15 residues. CDR1 and CDR2 from the germline V gene are SGHKS and YYEKEE (reference sequence). For the CDR3, the DNA is TGTGCCAGCAGCTTGAGGCTAGCGGCTCCAAGGGAGCTGTTTTTT. Protein: CASSLRLAAPRELFF.

This clone was counted between two and nine times. V is TRBV5-6 and J is TRBJ2-5; 8 bases map to TRBD2. This CDR3 comprises 15 residues. J gave up 4 bases and V 4 bases, and 9 bases lay outside the gene matches. CDR1 and CDR2 (germline): SGHDT, YYEEEE. CDR3 amino acids: CASSTDYRGGETQYF. The CDR3 DNA is TGTGCCAGCAGCACTGACTATCGGGGGGGAGAGACCCAGTACTTC.

The CDR3 protein is CASSRQGTGGERRDYGYTF. CDR3 coding DNA: TGCGCCAGCAGCCGACAGGGTACAGGGGGCGAACGGCGGGACTATGGCTACACCTTC. This chain links TRBV4-1 with TRBJ1-2, with TRBD1 matching over 9 bases. With 4 bases clipped from V and 3 bases from J, the junction kept 18 bases outside the gene matches. The CDR3 has 19 amino acids. The germline V gene encodes CDR1 MGHRA and CDR2 YSYEKL.

This clone is termed medium-sized. This chain joins TRBV4-1 and TRBJ2-1; 7 nucleotides line up with TRBD1. CDR1 and CDR2 (germline): MGHRA, YSYEKL. This CDR3 contains 14 residues. V shed 3 bases, J shed 3 bases, and the junction held 2 bases outside the gene matches. The CDR3 DNA follows: TGCGCCAGCAGCCACTGGGACAGCTACAATGAGCAGTTCTTC. Its translation: CASSHWDSYNEQFF.

The rearrangement uses TRBV2 and TRBJ1-2; no clear D gene. Germline V gene sequence: CDR1 SNHLY, CDR2 FYNNEI. The CDR3 totals 11 residues. Trimming pared 3 bases from V and 4 bases from J, leaving 3 bases between. The CDR3: CASSDSYGYTF. CDR3 in DNA: TGTGCCAGCAGTGACAGCTATGGCTACACCTTC.